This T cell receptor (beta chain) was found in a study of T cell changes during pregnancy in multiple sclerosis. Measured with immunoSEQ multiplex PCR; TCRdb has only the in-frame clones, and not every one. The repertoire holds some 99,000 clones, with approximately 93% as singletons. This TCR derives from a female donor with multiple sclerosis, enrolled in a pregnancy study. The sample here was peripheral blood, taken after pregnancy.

The CDR3 sequence: CASRPTGGGYGYTF. The CDR3 DNA is TGTGCCAGCAGGCCCACAGGGGGAGGGTATGGCTACACCTTC. This chain joins TRBV28 and TRBJ1-2; 8 bases map to TRBD1. V was pared by 6 bases and J by 5 bases, with 8 bases of the junction left unmatched. The CDR3 is 14 amino acids. Germline assignment: CDR1 MDHEN and CDR2 SYDVKM.